This T cell receptor (beta chain) was documented in a study of blood T cell repertoires in COVID-19. Study overall: Sites across the United States, Italy and Spain contributed samples from acute and convalescent COVID-19. T cells, B-cell-depleted T cells, or PBMCs supplied cDNA or gDNA.

Looked up from germline, CDR1 is SGDLS and CDR2 is YYNGEE. The CDR3 is made up of 17 amino acids. Trimming removed 4 bases from V and 5 bases from J; junction bases left unmatched: 15. Original analysis: Reference gene primer amplification gave nucleated cell count estimates. Method: immunoSEQ multiplex PCR; TCRdb's copy keeps in-frame clones and lacks some. Clone size and the V and J calls come from that table; the DNA yielded D and trimming. This sample carries 200,000 to 250,000 clones, about 88% of them seen once, and the ten largest clones take around 3%. The receptor's source is a man in his sixties with acute or convalescent COVID-19. Sequencing input: peripheral blood. The V call is TRBV9, the J call TRBJ2-5; TRBD2 matches 9 bases. The CDR3 DNA reads TGTGCCAGCAGCCCCCTCGGATGGGCGGGGGGGCAGGAGACCCAGTACTTC. Translation gives CASSPLGWAGGQETQYF.